This TCR beta chain is from a study of CD8 T cells in ankylosing spondylitis. General study results and limits: Among TCR beta sequences, a motif of eight highly homologous variants appeared characteristic of ankylosing spondylitis blood.

This clonotype was observed a single time. Its antigen is not identified. TCRdb reprocessed the 5' RACE reads via MiXCR and lists one record per CDR3 protein. There are 400,000 or so distinct CDR3 sequences in the sample; approximately 26% occur only once, and about 0.9% lies in the top ten. The CDR3 contains 15 residues. Germline-derived CDR1 and CDR2 are SEHNR and FQNEAQ (reference sequence). Losses at the gene ends were 4 bases for V and 6 bases for J; bases not matched to a gene: 5. Input material: blood, either unsorted or a sorted T cell fraction (not recorded which). This TCR was recovered from a male donor with ankylosing spondylitis. This chain connects TRBV7-9 to TRBJ2-3, with 12 bases that match TRBD2. CDR3 sequence (DNA): TGTGCCAGCAGCTGGACTAGCGGGATTGAGGATACGCAGTATTTT. It specifies CASSWTSGIEDTQYF.